This T cell receptor (beta chain) was captured in a study of control samples from healthy donors and cancer patients. Trimming left V 0 bases short and J 8 bases short, with 16 bases between. Germline V gene data show CDR1 as MNHEY and CDR2 as SVGAGI. This CDR3 has 15 residues. Generated by immunoSEQ multiplex PCR, the TCRdb table keeps only in-frame clones and is missing some. This table holds nearly 55,000 clones, around 97% found once. The V call is TRBV6-5, the J call TRBJ1-2; D remains ambiguous. The sequence was obtained from a woman aged 30 to 39 in good health. The sequenced sample was blood. CDR3 sequence reads: CASSYSRTLVGGYTF. In nucleotides, the CDR3 is TGTGCCAGCAGTTACTCCCGGACCCTTGTGGGAGGCTACACCTTC.